This TCR beta chain was sequenced for a study of CD8+CD57+ T cells in acquired aplastic anemia. The CDR3 spans 14 residues. Germline loops: CDR1 SGDLS, CDR2 YYNGEE. V was trimmed by 7 bases and J by 14 bases, leaving 27 bases between them. To note about this clonotype: The antigen is not known.

Overall study findings and caveats: A set of around 30 CD8+ CDR3 sequences was shared between patients and controls, and these sequences appeared highly expressed in patients.

Investigators profiled TCR beta VDJ and CDR3 from genomic DNA template. TCRdb re-analysed the reads in MiXCR, keeping a single row per CDR3 protein. Of around 250,000 distinct CDR3 sequences listed, approximately 86% are singletons. It was patients with CD8+CD57+ cell expansion by flow cytometry who were chosen for sequencing. The chain combines TRBV9 with TRBJ2-5; D possibly matches TRBD1 or TRBD2 (5 bases each). This clonotype originated in a human donor with aplastic anemia. The sequenced sample consisted of sorted CD4+, CD8+, or CD8+CD57+ T cells (not recorded which) from PBMCs. The CDR3 here is CASGDVGTDTPYYF. CDR3 in DNA: TGTGCCAGCGGGGACGTGGGCACAGATACGCCGTATTACTTC.